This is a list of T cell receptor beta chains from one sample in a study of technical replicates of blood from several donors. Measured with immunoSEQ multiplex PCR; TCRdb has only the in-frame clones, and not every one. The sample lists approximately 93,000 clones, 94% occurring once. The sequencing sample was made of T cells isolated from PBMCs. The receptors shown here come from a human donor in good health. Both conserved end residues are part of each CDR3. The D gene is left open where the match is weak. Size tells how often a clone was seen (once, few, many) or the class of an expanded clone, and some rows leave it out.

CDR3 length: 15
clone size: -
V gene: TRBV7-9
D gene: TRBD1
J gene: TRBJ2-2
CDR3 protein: CASSPGTGNTGELFF
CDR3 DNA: TGTGCCAGCAGTCCCGGGACAGGGAACACCGGGGAGCTGTTTTTT

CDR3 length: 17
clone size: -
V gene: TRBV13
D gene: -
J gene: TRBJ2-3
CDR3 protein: CASSLESLARTTDTQYF
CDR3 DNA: TGTGCCAGCAGCTTAGAATCGCTAGCGCGGACCACAGATACGCAGTATTTT

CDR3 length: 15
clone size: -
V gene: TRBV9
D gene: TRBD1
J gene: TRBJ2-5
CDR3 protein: CASSPRGGLQETQYF
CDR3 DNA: TGTGCCAGCAGCCCCCGAGGGGGCCTCCAAGAGACCCAGTACTTC

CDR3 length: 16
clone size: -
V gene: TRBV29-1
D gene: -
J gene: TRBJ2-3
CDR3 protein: CSVETPGGGEADTQYF
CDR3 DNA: TGCAGCGTTGAAACCCCTGGTGGGGGCGAGGCAGATACGCAGTATTTT

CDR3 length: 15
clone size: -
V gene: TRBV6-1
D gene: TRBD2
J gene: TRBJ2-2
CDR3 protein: CASNGLAANTGELFF
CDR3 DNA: TGTGCCAGCAATGGACTAGCGGCGAACACCGGGGAGCTGTTTTTT

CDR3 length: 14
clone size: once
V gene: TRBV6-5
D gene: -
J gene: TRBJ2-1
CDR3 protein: CASSSSGVYNEQFF
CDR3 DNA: TGTGCCAGCAGTTCTTCCGGGGTATACAATGAGCAGTTCTTC

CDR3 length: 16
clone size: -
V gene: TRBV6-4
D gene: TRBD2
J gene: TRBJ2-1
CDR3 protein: CASRDIAGSSYNEQFF
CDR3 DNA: TGTGCCAGCAGAGACATAGCGGGGAGCTCCTACAATGAGCAGTTCTTC

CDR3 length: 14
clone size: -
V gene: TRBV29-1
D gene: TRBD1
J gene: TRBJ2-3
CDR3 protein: CSGRQGVGTDTQYF
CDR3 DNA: TGCAGCGGAAGGCAGGGGGTTGGCACAGATACGCAGTATTTT

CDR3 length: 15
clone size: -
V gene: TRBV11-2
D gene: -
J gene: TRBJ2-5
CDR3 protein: CASSLDPEAQETQYF
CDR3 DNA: TGTGCCAGCAGCTTAGATCCGGAGGCTCAAGAGACCCAGTACTTC

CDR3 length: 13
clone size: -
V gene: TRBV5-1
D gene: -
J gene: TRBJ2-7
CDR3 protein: CASSPGQNYEQYF
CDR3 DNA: TGCGCCAGCAGCCCGGGACAAAACTACGAGCAGTACTTC

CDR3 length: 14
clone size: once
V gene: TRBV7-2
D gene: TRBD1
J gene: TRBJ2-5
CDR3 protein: CASSRGQSSETQYF
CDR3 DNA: TGTGCCAGCAGCCGGGGACAGTCCTCAGAGACCCAGTACTTC

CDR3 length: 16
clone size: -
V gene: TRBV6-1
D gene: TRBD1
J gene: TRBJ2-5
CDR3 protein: CASSERVGTGSGTQYF
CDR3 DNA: TGTGCCAGCAGTGAAAGAGTGGGGACAGGGAGCGGGACCCAGTACTTC

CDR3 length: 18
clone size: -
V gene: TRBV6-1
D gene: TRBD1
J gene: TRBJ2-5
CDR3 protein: CASSAELSGTVKGRTQYF
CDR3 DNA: TGTGCCAGCAGTGCTGAACTGTCCGGGACAGTTAAGGGGCGGACCCAGTACTTC

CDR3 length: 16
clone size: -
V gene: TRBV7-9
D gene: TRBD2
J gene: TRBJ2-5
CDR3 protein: CASSQPHIAGYETQYF
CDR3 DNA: TGTGCCAGCAGCCAGCCCCATATAGCGGGCTATGAGACCCAGTACTTC

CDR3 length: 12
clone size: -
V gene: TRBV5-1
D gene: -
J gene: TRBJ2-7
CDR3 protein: CASFGESYEQYF
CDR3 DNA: TGCGCCAGCTTCGGAGAATCCTACGAGCAGTACTTC

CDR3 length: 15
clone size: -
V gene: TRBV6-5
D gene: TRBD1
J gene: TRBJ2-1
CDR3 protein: CASKRGTGPYNEQFF
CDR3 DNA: TGTGCCAGCAAGCGCGGGACAGGGCCCTACAATGAGCAGTTCTTC

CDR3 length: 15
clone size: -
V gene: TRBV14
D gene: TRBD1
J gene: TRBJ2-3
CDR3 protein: CASSQDRVGTDTQYF
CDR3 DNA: TGTGCCAGCAGCCAGGACAGGGTTGGCACAGATACGCAGTATTTT

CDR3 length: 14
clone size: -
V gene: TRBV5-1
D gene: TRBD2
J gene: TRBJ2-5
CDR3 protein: CASSLSGNVETQYF
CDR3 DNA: TGCGCCAGCAGCTTGAGCGGGAATGTGGAGACCCAGTACTTC

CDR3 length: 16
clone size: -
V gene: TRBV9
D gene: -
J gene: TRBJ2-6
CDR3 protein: CASSVGGGSGANVLTF
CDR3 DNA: TGTGCCAGCAGCGTAGGAGGGGGCTCTGGGGCCAACGTCCTGACTTTC

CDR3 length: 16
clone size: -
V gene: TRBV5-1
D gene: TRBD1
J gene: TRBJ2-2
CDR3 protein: CASSSTGTGLPGELFF
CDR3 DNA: TGCGCCAGCAGCTCAACAGGGACAGGGCTGCCCGGGGAGCTGTTTTTT

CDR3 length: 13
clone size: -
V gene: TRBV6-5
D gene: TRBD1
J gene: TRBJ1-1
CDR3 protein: CASSPTGDTEAFF
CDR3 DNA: TGTGCCAGCAGCCCGACAGGGGACACTGAAGCTTTCTTT

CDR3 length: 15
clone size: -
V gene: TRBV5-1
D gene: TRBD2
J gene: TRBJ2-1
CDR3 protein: CASSLGGGRYNEQFF
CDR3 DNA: TGCGCCAGCAGCTTAGGCGGGGGGAGATACAATGAGCAGTTCTTC

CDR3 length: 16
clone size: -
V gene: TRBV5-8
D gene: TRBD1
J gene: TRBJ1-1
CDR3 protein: CASSKGTDLMNTEAFF
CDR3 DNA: TGTGCCAGCAGCAAGGGGACAGACCTAATGAACACTGAAGCTTTCTTT

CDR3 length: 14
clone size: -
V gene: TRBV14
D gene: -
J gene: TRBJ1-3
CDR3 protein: CASSQDVIGNTIYF
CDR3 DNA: TGTGCCAGCAGCCAAGATGTTATTGGAAACACCATATATTTT

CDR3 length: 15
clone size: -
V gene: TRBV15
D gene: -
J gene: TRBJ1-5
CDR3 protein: CATSRDRAGDQPQHF
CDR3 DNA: TGTGCCACCAGCAGAGATCGGGCAGGGGATCAGCCCCAGCATTTT

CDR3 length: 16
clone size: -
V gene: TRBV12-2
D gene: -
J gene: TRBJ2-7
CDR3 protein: CASRLARGTGGSEQYF
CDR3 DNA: TGTGCAAGTCGCTTAGCGCGGGGGACAGGGGGCTCCGAGCAGTACTTC

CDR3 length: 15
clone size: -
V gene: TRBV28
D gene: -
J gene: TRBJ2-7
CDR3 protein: CASSPPGVNSYEQYF
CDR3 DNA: TGTGCCAGCAGCCCCCCCGGGGTGAACTCCTACGAGCAGTACTTC

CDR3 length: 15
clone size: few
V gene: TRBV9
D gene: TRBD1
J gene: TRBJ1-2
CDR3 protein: CASSDDRDPNYGYTF
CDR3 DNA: TGTGCCAGCAGCGACGACAGGGATCCTAACTATGGCTACACCTTC

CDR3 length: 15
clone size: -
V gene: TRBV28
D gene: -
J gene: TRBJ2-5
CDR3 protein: CASSLSRGVSKTQYF
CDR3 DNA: TGTGCCAGCAGTTTGAGCAGGGGAGTCTCCAAGACCCAGTACTTC

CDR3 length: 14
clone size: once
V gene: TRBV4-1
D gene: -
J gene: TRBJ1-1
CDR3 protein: CASSPGDEGTEAFF
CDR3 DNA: TGCGCCAGCAGCCCCGGCGATGAGGGCACTGAAGCTTTCTTT

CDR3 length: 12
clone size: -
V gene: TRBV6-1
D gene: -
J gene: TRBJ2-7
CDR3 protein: CASTPGVHEQYF
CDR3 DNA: TGTGCCAGCACGCCAGGGGTCCACGAGCAGTACTTC

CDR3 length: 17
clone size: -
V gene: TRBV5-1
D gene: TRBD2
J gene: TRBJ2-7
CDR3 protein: CASSSRATSGVVYEQYF
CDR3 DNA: TGCGCCAGCAGCTCGAGGGCCACTAGCGGGGTGGTCTACGAGCAGTACTTC

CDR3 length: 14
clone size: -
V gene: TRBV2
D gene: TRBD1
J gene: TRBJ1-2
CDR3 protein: CASRAGTANYGYTF
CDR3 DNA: TGTGCCAGCAGGGCCGGGACAGCGAACTATGGCTACACCTTC

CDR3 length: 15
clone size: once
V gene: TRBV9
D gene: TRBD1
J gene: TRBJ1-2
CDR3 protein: CASSSGGGWDYGYTF
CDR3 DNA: TGTGCCAGCAGCTCCGGAGGGGGCTGGGACTATGGCTACACCTTC

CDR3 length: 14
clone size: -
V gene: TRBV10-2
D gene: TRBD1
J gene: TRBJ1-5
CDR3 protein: CASSSRTGPQPQHF
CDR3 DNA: TGCGCCAGCAGCTCCAGGACAGGACCTCAGCCCCAGCATTTT

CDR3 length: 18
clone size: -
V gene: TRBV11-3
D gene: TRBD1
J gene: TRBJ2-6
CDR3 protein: CASSPSLGQGSGANVLTF
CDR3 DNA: TGTGCCAGCAGCCCAAGCCTCGGACAGGGGTCTGGGGCCAACGTCCTGACTTTC

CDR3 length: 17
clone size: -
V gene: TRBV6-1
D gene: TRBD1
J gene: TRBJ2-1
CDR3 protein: CASSERGDRGPRNEQFF
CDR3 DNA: TGTGCCAGCAGTGAACGTGGGGACAGGGGGCCGCGGAATGAGCAGTTCTTC

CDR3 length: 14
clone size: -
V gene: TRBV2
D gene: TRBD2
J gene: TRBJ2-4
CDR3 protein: CASSEKRGTNIQYF
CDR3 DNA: TGTGCCAGCAGTGAGAAGCGGGGGACAAACATTCAGTACTTC

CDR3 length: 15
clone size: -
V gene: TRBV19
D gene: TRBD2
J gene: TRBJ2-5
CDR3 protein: CASTPTGLTEETQYF
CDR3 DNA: TGTGCCAGTACCCCAACGGGACTAACCGAAGAGACCCAGTACTTC

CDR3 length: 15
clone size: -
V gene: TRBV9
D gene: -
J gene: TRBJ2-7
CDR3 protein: CASSDRPGLSYEQYF
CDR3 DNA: TGTGCCAGCAGCGACCGACCCGGGTTGTCCTACGAGCAGTACTTC

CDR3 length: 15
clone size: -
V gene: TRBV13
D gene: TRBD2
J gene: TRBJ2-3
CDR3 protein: CASSPRTSYLDTQYF
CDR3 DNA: TGTGCCAGCAGCCCGAGGACTAGTTACTTAGATACGCAGTATTTT

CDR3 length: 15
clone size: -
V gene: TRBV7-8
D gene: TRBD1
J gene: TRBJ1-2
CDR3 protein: CASSWTGDSNYGYTF
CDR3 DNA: TGTGCCAGCAGCTGGACAGGGGATTCTAACTATGGCTACACCTTC

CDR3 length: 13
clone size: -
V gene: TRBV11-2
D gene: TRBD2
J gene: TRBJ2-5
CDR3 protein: CASSPGLAETQYF
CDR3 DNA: TGTGCCAGCAGCCCTGGACTAGCAGAGACCCAGTACTTC

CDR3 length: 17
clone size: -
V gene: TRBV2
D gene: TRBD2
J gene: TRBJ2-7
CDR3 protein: CASSTGTSGVQSYEQYF
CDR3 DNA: TGTGCCAGCAGCACCGGGACTAGCGGGGTTCAGTCCTACGAGCAGTACTTC

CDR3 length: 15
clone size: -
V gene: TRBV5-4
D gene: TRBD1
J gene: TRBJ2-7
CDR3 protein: CASSLVPGQAYEQYF
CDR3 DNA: TGTGCCAGCAGCTTGGTCCCCGGACAGGCCTACGAGCAGTACTTC

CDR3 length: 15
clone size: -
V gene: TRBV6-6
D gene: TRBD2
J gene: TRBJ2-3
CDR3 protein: CASSRLADRTDTQYF
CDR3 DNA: TGTGCCAGCAGCCGACTAGCAGACCGCACAGATACGCAGTATTTT

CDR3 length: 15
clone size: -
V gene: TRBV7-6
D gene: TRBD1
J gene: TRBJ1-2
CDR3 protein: CASSPRTGGAYGYTF
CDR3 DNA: TGTGCCAGCAGCCCCCGGACAGGAGGTGCATATGGCTACACCTTC

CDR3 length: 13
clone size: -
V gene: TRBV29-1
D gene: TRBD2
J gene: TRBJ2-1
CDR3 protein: CSDREGSYNEQFF
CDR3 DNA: TGCAGCGACCGGGAGGGCTCCTACAATGAGCAGTTCTTC

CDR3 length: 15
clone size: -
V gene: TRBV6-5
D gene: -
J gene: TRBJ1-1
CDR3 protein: CASSYATSGNTEAFF
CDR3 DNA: TGTGCCAGCAGTTACGCAACTTCAGGGAACACTGAAGCTTTCTTT

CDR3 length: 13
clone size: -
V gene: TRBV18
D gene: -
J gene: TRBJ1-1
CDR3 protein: CASQVSMNTEAFF
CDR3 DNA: TGTGCCAGCCAGGTTTCCATGAACACTGAAGCTTTCTTT